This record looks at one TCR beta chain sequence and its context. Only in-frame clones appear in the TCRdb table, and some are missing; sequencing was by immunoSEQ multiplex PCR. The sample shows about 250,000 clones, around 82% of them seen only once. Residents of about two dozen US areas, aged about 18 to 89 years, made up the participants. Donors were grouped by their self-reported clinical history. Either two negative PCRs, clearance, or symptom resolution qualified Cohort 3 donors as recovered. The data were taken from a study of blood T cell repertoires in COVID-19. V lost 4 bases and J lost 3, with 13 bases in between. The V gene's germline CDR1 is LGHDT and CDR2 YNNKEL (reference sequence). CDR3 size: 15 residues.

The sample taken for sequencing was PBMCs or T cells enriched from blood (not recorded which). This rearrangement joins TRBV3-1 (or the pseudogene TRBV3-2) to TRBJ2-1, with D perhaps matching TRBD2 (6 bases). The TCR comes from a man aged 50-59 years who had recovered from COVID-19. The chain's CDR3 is CASSRFRGNYNEQFF. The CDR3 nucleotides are TGTGCCAGCAGCCGCTTCCGGGGGAACTACAATGAGCAGTTCTTC.